This section outlines one TCR beta chain sequence together with its context. The target of this receptor is not known. No much larger clonotype is one base removed from it; base qualities were not supplied. The data derive from a study of technical replicates of blood from a few donors (dated by TCRdb to the late 2010s). The library relied on the immunoSEQ multiplex PCR assay. The source is immuneACCESS, and TCRdb retained only in-frame sequences with V and J called. Part of the clones is not carried over; for the studies checked, unresolved V genes explain less than half of this, and the remainder is unexplained. This sample comprises approximately 74,000 clones, around nine tenths of them detected only once. The ten largest clonotypes hold around 4.6% of the sample. The sequence was collected from a human donor in good health. Some clones in this sample may be carry-over from other donors' samples. The sequencing sample was made of PBMCs.

Here the CDR3 is given as CASSVRDNYEQYF. The base sequence is TGTGCCAGCAGCGTTCGGGACAACTACGAGCAGTACTTC. This sequence uses TRBV9 and TRBJ2-7, with TRBD1 perhaps the D gene, on 6 matching bases. The germline V gene yields SGDLS for CDR1 and YYNGEE for CDR2. The V end loses 2 bases and the J end loses 3 bases, and a stretch of 9 bases separates them. The CDR3 spans 13 residues, from the cysteine through the phenylalanine. Of the read, only the CDR3 DNA is kept; its 39 bases are in frame from base 1.